This T cell receptor beta chain was documented in a study of brain T cells in children with intractable seizures. Notes on the study in general: Clones missing pre-surgery may reflect undersampling of that blood sample.

Clones were read by immunoSEQ multiplex PCR, and TCRdb kept only the in-frame ones, dropping some. The sample has about 340,000 clones, 93% seen once; the top ten hold 5.5% to 6%. A note on this clone: Its cognate antigen is unknown. The sample has other DNA sequences that encode this CDR3 too.

Documented time point: blood from clinic visit 5 months post-surgery; TSC patient then seizure free. Only cases whose brain tissue showed the highest T cell transcript signatures were sequenced. The CDR3 consists of 13 residues. V was cut by 3 bases and J by 1 base, with 6 bases left in between. Germline V lookup: CDR1 KGHSH, CDR2 LQKENI. This sequence joins TRBV18 and TRBJ1-1; D is undetermined. This receptor was identified in a boy younger than two with tuberous sclerosis and intractable seizures. The input for sequencing was peripheral blood, taken approximately 5 months after surgery. CDR3 nucleotide sequence: TGTGCCAGCTCACCGGCTGAGAACACTGAAGCTTTCTTT. Protein: CASSPAENTEAFF.